This passage covers 21 T cell receptor beta chains from one sample sequenced in a study of blood T cell repertoires in COVID-19. Data came from immunoSEQ multiplex PCR; TCRdb stores just in-frame clones and leaves some out. The profile shows about 130,000 clones, 86% of them singletons. The specimen was peripheral blood. These receptors were taken from a woman aged 70-85 years with COVID-19, enrolled during active disease.

This clone has a single count. V and J are TRBV10-3 and TRBJ1-2; 7 bases align to TRBD1. Germline CDR1 is ENHRY and CDR2 is SYGVKD. Trimming took 7 bases from V and 0 from J; bases not matched to a gene: 5. The CDR3 extends over 14 amino acids. CDR3 region: CAITSDRTNYGYTF. The CDR3 nucleotides read TGTGCCATCACCTCGGACAGGACTAACTATGGCTACACCTTC.

The DNA of the CDR3 is TGCGCCAGCAGCTTGGGGGACAGACAAGAGACCCAGTACTTC. Translating it yields CASSLGDRQETQYF. V and J are TRBV5-1 and TRBJ2-5; TRBD1 matches 7 bases. The CDR3 runs to 14 residues. V was pared by 0 bases and J by 2 bases, with 1 base of the junction left unmatched. Germline assignment: CDR1 SGHRS and CDR2 YFSETQ.

The table lists this clone with a count of one. V is TRBV6-6 and J is TRBJ1-2; 8 bases agree with TRBD1. The CDR3 runs to 16 residues. Germline values: CDR1 MNHNY, CDR2 SVGAGI (reference sequence). V dropped 0 bases and J dropped 2; count of bases not matched to a gene: 5. The CDR3 coding sequence is TGTGCCAGCAGTTACTCGGTGGCAGGGGGCAACTATGGCTACACCTTC. It encodes CASSYSVAGGNYGYTF.

Details on this clone: A junction boundary mismatches the germline segment, possibly from a read error. The V and J genes are TRBV7-9 and TRBJ2-7; D perhaps matches TRBD1 (6 bases). The CDR3 is 13 residues long. Germline V gives CDR1 SEHNR, CDR2 FQNEAQ (reference sequence). The CDR3 region has the DNA TGTGCCAGCAGCTTAACGGATACAGGGCCGTGGGACTTC. Translated: CASSLTDTGPWDF.

Here the CDR3 DNA reads TGTGCAAGTCGCTTAGCGCTACCCTTCCTTGTTAATAATGAAAAACTGTTTTTT. Its translation is CASRLALPFLVNNEKLFF. The chain employs TRBV12-2 and TRBJ1-4. TRBV12-2 is an annotated pseudogene. This CDR3 region has 18 residues.

This sequence joins TRBV21-1 and TRBJ2-7; the table's D gene call, TRBD1, was not cross checked with the DNA. TRBV21-1 is recorded as a pseudogene. The CDR3 loop spans 15 amino acids. CDR3 DNA: TGTGCCAGCAGCAAAGTGGGACAGGATACCTACGAGCAGTACTTC. This gives the protein CASSKVGQDTYEQYF.

The chain has TRBV2 and TRBJ1-5; 11 bases align to TRBD1. CDR1 and CDR2 from the germline V gene are SNHLY and FYNNEI. This CDR3 region has 14 residues. The junction had 1 base not matched to a gene; V was cut back by 5 bases and J by 4 bases. CDR3 residues: CASSRDRGNQPQHF. The CDR3 bases are TGTGCCAGCAGTCGGGACAGGGGGAATCAGCCCCAGCATTTT.

This clone was observed once. The rearrangement joins TRBV2 to TRBJ2-2; TRBD1 might be the D (5 bases). The V end was cut by 8 bases, the J end by 5 bases, with 18 bases between. Germline V gene lookup returns CDR1 SNHLY and CDR2 FYNNEI. The CDR3 is 15 residues long. The CDR3 DNA sequence: TGTGCCAGCGGTAAACAACAGGTGGCAACCGGGGAGCTGTTTTTT. Encoded protein: CASGKQQVATGELFF.

The rearrangement links TRBV5-4 to TRBJ2-7, with a weak D call TRBD2 (7 bases). The CDR3 spans 17 residues. The germline CDR1 and CDR2 sequences are SGHNT and YYREEE (reference sequence). Deletions cut 6 bases from V and 5 bases from J, with 27 bases between. The CDR3 region is CASTATRGGGPIHEQYF. The CDR3, as DNA: TGTGCCAGCACCGCTACGAGGGGCGGGGGCCCCATCCACGAGCAGTACTTC.

The chain carries TRBV15 and TRBJ1-4; 7 positions agree with TRBD1. V lost 2 bases, J lost 13 bases, and 7 bases stayed unmatched. Looked up from germline, CDR1 is LNHNV and CDR2 is YYDKDF (reference sequence). The CDR3 has 13 amino acids. CDR3: CATSRPDRDGLFF. The CDR3 bases are TGTGCCACCAGCAGACCAGACAGGGATGGACTGTTTTTT.

Comment on this clone: Germline is not matched at one junction end, which may reflect a read error. The CDR3 sequence: CASRESPDSYEQYF. The CDR3 DNA is TGTGCCAGCAGGGAATCTCCTGACAGCTACGAGCAGTACTTC. The chain couples TRBV25-1 to TRBJ2-7, with TRBD1 as a possible D gene (5 bases). The germline CDR1 and CDR2 sequences are MGHDK and SYGVNS. This CDR3 has 14 residues.

V is TRBV3-1 (or the pseudogene TRBV3-2) and J is TRBJ1-1; possibly TRBD1 for D (6 bases). Per germline, CDR1 LGHDT and CDR2 YNNKEL (reference sequence). This CDR3 has 12 residues. Between the trimmed V and J ends, which lost 8 bases and 2 bases, there was a span of 9 bases. Here the CDR3 reads CASQGPNTEAFF. In nucleotides, the CDR3 is TGTGCCAGCCAGGGGCCAAACACTGAAGCTTTCTTT.

The chain couples TRBV24-1 to TRBJ1-1, with 12 bases matching TRBD1. CDR1 is KGHDR, CDR2 SFDVKD, per germline. This CDR3 has 16 amino acids. V dropped 5 bases and J dropped 6; count of bases not matched to a gene: 9. This chain's CDR3 is CATSAQGTGGKAEAFF. The CDR3 nucleotides are TGTGCCACCAGTGCCCAAGGGACAGGGGGCAAGGCTGAAGCTTTCTTT.

The chain employs TRBV7-2 and TRBJ2-7, with 12 bases fitting TRBD1. CDR3 length: 14 residues. Trimming removed 5 bases from V and 4 bases from J; junction bases left unmatched: 3. Germline CDR1 SGHTA, CDR2 FQGNSA. Written as DNA, the CDR3 is TGTGCCAGCAGCCCGGGACAGGGGGCTTACGAGCAGTACTTC. Residues: CASSPGQGAYEQYF. The full variable domain, with the rest looked up from reference TRBV7-2 and TRBJ2-7, is GAGVSQSPSNKVTEKGKDVELRCDPISGHTALYWYRQSLGQGLEFLIYFQGNSAPDKSGLPSDRFSAERTGGSVSTLTIQRTQQEDSAVYLCASSPGQGAYEQYFGPGTRLTVT.

Concerning this clone itself: Other DNA sequences from this sample encode an identical CDR3 as well. J is TRBJ1-2 and V is TRBV7-2, with 7 bases lining up with TRBD1. The CDR3 sequence is 13 residues long. After removal of 4 bases from V and 3 bases from J, the junction contained 2 bases not matched to a gene. Germline assignment: CDR1 SGHTA and CDR2 FQGNSA. The CDR3 sequence: CASSSTGYYGYTF. The CDR3 nucleotides are TGTGCCAGCAGCTCGACAGGGTACTATGGCTACACCTTC.

The chain couples TRBV18 to TRBJ1-3, with TRBD1 identical over 8 bases. CDR1 is KGHSH, CDR2 LQKENI, per germline. This CDR3 region has 16 residues. The trim removed 2 bases at V and 0 bases at J, leaving 3 bases unmatched. The CDR3 DNA is TGTGCCAGCTCACCAACTACAGGGGGCTCTGGAAACACCATATATTTT. The encoded protein is CASSPTTGGSGNTIYF.

The J gene is TRBJ1-1, the V gene TRBV3-1 (or the pseudogene TRBV3-2); 8 bases fit TRBD1. V shed 3 bases, J shed 0 bases, and the junction held 9 bases outside the gene matches. The CDR3 has 17 residues. Looked up from germline, CDR1 is LGHDT and CDR2 is YNNKEL (reference sequence). The CDR3 nucleotides are TGTGCCAGCAGCCAGCCCATACGGACAGGGATGAACACTGAAGCTTTCTTT. It yields the protein CASSQPIRTGMNTEAFF.

The rearrangement uses TRBV6-6 and TRBJ2-5; 13 bases are shared with TRBD2. Trimming removed 6 bases from V and 5 bases from J; junction bases left unmatched: 12. The CDR3 sequence is 17 residues long. Per the germline V gene, CDR1 is MNHNY and CDR2 is SVGAGI (reference sequence). The CDR3 sequence is CASSRPTSGGLWETQYF. The CDR3 bases are TGTGCCAGCAGCCGACCGACTAGCGGGGGGTTATGGGAGACCCAGTACTTC.

This chain uses TRBV10-3 with TRBJ1-2; perhaps TRBD1 as D (5 bases). The V end lost 6 bases, the J end lost 0 bases, and 11 bases lay between the germline ends. Germline values: CDR1 ENHRY, CDR2 SYGVKD. CDR3 size: 14 residues. CDR3 residues: CAISPGITNYGYTF. CDR3 sequence (DNA): TGTGCCATCAGCCCAGGGATCACTAACTATGGCTACACCTTC.

The chain carries TRBV5-5 and TRBJ2-5; 10 positions agree with TRBD1. The CDR3 runs 16 residues. After removal of 3 bases from V and 5 bases from J, the junction contained 10 bases not matched to a gene. Germline lookup yields CDR1 SGHKS and CDR2 YYEKEE (reference sequence). The CDR3 DNA sequence: TGTGCCAGCAGCTCATTTCGACAGGGGGCACAGGAGACCCAGTACTTC. Translating gives CASSSFRQGAQETQYF.

This chain connects TRBV27 to TRBJ2-7; D may be TRBD1 (5 bases). The CDR3 contains 14 residues. CDR1 is MNHEY, CDR2 SMNVEV, per germline (reference sequence). V lost 2 bases to trimming and J lost 5 bases, with 13 bases between them. The CDR3: CASSLVGRAHEQYF. CDR3 in DNA: TGTGCCAGCAGTTTAGTGGGCAGGGCCCACGAGCAGTACTTC.